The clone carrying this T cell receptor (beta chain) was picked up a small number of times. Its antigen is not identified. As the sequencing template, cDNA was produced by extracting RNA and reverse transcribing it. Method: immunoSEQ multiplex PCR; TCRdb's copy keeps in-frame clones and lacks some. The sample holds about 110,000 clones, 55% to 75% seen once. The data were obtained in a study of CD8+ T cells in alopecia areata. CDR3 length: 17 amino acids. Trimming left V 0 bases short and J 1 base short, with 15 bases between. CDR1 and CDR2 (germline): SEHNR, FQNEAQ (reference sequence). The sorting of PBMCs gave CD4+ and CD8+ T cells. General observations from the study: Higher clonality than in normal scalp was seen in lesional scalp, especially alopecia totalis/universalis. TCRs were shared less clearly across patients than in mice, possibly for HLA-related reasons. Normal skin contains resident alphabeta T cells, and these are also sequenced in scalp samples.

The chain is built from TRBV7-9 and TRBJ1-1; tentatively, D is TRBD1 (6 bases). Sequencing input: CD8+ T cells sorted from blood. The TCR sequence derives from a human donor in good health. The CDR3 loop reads CASSLAPGPTGNTEAFF. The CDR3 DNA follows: TGTGCCAGCAGCTTAGCACCGGGGCCGACAGGGAACACTGAAGCTTTCTTT. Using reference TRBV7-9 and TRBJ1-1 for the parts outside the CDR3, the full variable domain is DTGVSQNPRHKITKRGQNVTFRCDPISEHNRLYWYRQTLGQGPEFLTYFQNEAQLEKSRLLSDRFSAERPKGSFSTLEIQRTEQGDSAMYLCASSLAPGPTGNTEAFFGQGTRLTVV.